Listed below are T cell receptor beta chains from one sample, sequenced in a study of blood T cell repertoires in COVID-19. Assay: immunoSEQ multiplex PCR; the TCRdb copy retains only in-frame clones and omits some. The profile shows approximately 200,000 clones, less than 90% of them singletons. The sample taken for sequencing was peripheral blood. Receptor source: a man aged 40-49 years with active or convalescent COVID-19. Each CDR3 is given with its conserved first and last residue. Fields, in order: J gene, clone size, D gene, V gene, CDR3 DNA, CDR3 protein. D genes are given only for firm matches. Some rows have no size entry. The others give once, few or many, or a class for an expanded clone.

TRBJ2-1	-	TRBD2	TRBV28	TGTGCCAGCAGTTCCTCGACTAGCGGAACCTACAATGAGCAGTTCTTC	CASSSSTSGTYNEQFF
TRBJ1-5	once	TRBD1	TRBV19	TGTGCCAGTAGTAGACAGGGCTATCAGCCCCAGCATTTT	CASSRQGYQPQHF
TRBJ1-4	-	-	TRBV28	TGTGCCAGCAGCTCAGGGAATGAAAAACTGTTTTTT	CASSSGNEKLFF
TRBJ2-2	-	TRBD2	TRBV5-1	TGCGCCAGCAGCAGAGGGACTAGCATGCCCGGGGAGCTGTTTTTT	CASSRGTSMPGELFF
TRBJ2-7	-	TRBD1	TRBV5-1	TGCGCCAGCAGCTGGGGGACAGGGTTACGCTACGAGCAGTACTTC	CASSWGTGLRYEQYF
TRBJ1-2	few	-	TRBV21-1	TGTGCCAGCAGCAACGAAGGACCATCGACAGTTAACTATGGCTACACCTTC	CASSNEGPSTVNYGYTF
TRBJ2-1	few	TRBD2	TRBV28	TGTGCCAGCAGTTTATACGGGACTAGCGACTACAATGAGCAGTTCTTC	CASSLYGTSDYNEQFF
TRBJ1-1	-	-	TRBV7-9	TGTGCCAGCAGCGCAGCAGGACTTCGTGGGACTGAAGCTTTCTTT	CASSAAGLRGTEAFF
TRBJ2-3	once	TRBD2	TRBV5-1	TGCGCCAGCAGCTCTTTTCAGACTAGCGGGGGCGGAGATACGCAGTATTTT	CASSSFQTSGGGDTQYF
TRBJ2-7	-	TRBD1	TRBV5-1	TGCGCCAGCAGCGTAGGACAGGGGACCTACGAGCAGTACTTC	CASSVGQGTYEQYF
TRBJ2-5	-	-	TRBV9	TGTGCCAGCAGCGGGGGCTACCAAGAGACCCAGTACTTC	CASSGGYQETQYF
TRBJ1-1	-	TRBD1	TRBV27	TGTGCCAGCAGGGGGGGGCAGGGGGCATTTAGGGATGAAGCTTTCTTT	CASRGGQGAFRDEAFF
TRBJ1-5	-	-	TRBV23-1	TGCGCCAGCAGTCAGAGGACTGATCAGCCCCAGCATTTT	CASSQRTDQPQHF
TRBJ1-5	-	-	TRBV19	TGTGCCAGTAGTCTTTCCATGGCCCAGCCCCAGCATTTT	CASSLSMAQPQHF
TRBJ1-5	-	TRBD1	TRBV27	TGTGCCAGCAGTTTGCAGGGGGCTTATCAGCCCCAGCATTTT	CASSLQGAYQPQHF
TRBJ1-2	-	TRBD1	TRBV9	TGTGCCAGCAGCGCCGAACAGGGGGCGGCTGGCTACACCTTC	CASSAEQGAAGYTF
TRBJ1-2	-	TRBD1	TRBV9	TGTGCCAGCAGCGATAGCAGGACAGGGGAGGACTATGGCTACACCTTC	CASSDSRTGEDYGYTF
TRBJ2-3	-	TRBD2	TRBV27	TGTGCCAGCAGTCCCGATCAGCGGGGGCGTAGCACAGATACGCAGTATTTT	CASSPDQRGRSTDTQYF
TRBJ2-7	-	TRBD1	TRBV5-1	TGCGCCAGCAGCTTCAACCCCAGGACAGGGACCTACGAGCAGTACTTC	CASSFNPRTGTYEQYF
TRBJ2-1	-	-	TRBV19	TGTGCCAGTGGGGGGGCCTCTTCATACAATGAGCAGTTCTTC	CASGGASSYNEQFF
TRBJ2-1	-	-	TRBV29-1	TGCAGCGTTTACGGACAGAGCCTCTACAATGAGCAGTTCTTC	CSVYGQSLYNEQFF
TRBJ2-7	-	TRBD2	TRBV27	TGTGCCAGCTCCTCCGGGACTAGCGTCTACGAGCAGTACTTC	CASSSGTSVYEQYF
TRBJ1-1	-	-	TRBV11-2	TGTGCCAGCAGCTTAACTGACAAGAACACTGAAGCTTTCTTT	CASSLTDKNTEAFF
TRBJ1-2	-	TRBD1	TRBV5-6	TGTGCCAGCAGGGCACAGGGACAGGGTTTTGGCTACACCTTC	CASRAQGQGFGYTF
TRBJ2-3	-	TRBD2	TRBV24-1	TGTGCCACCAGTGACGTACGCGGGGGGGCCGGATTTCGGCAGTATTTT	CATSDVRGGAGFRQYF
TRBJ2-7	-	-	TRBV6-5	TGTGCCAGCAGCAAAGGGGGGGCAGGAGGGTTCGAGCAGTACTTC	CASSKGGAGGFEQYF
TRBJ1-2	-	TRBD1	TRBV19	TGTGCCAGCATGCCTTTTGCGCGACAGGGCTATGGCTACACCTTC	CASMPFARQGYGYTF
TRBJ2-5	few	TRBD1	TRBV19	TGTGCCAGTAGTATCCGACCGGGACAGGGTATAGAGACCCAGTACTTC	CASSIRPGQGIETQYF
TRBJ1-4	-	-	TRBV7-3	TGTGCCAGCAGCTTAACCGGAGGGTACTCAACTAATGAAAAACTGTTTTTT	CASSLTGGYSTNEKLFF
TRBJ1-6	-	TRBD1	TRBV28	TGTGCCAGCAGGCTTGACAGGGTTAATTCACCCCTCCACTTT	CASRLDRVNSPLHF
TRBJ2-5	-	TRBD1	TRBV5-1	TGCGCCAGCAGCTTAATCGGACAGGGTTTGGAGACCCAGTACTTC	CASSLIGQGLETQYF
TRBJ1-4	-	-	TRBV5-1	TGCGCCAGCAGTTCCGGGACGGGGGGAATCGTAGGTGAAAAACTGTTTTTT	CASSSGTGGIVGEKLFF
TRBJ1-2	few	-	TRBV19	TGTGCCAGTCATCTCCGACAGTTAGCTAACTATGGCTACACCTTC	CASHLRQLANYGYTF
TRBJ1-5	-	-	TRBV19	TGTGCCAGTGGCCTGGGGAGGGGCAATCAGCCCCAGCATTTT	CASGLGRGNQPQHF
TRBJ1-6	-	TRBD1	TRBV7-8	TGTGCCAGCAGCTCCCAGGGGGCCTATAATTCACCCCTCCACTTT	CASSSQGAYNSPLHF
TRBJ1-2	-	-	TRBV5-5	TGTGCCAGCAGAGTGGACAGCACTAACTATGGCTACACCTTC	CASRVDSTNYGYTF
TRBJ2-7	-	TRBD1	TRBV5-1	TGCGCCAGCAGCGCAACAGGGGGCAGGTACGAGCAGTACTTC	CASSATGGRYEQYF
TRBJ2-7	-	TRBD1	TRBV7-9	TGTGCCAGCAGGGCGGGGGACAGGGGTTACGAGCAGTACTTC	CASRAGDRGYEQYF
TRBJ1-6	-	TRBD1	TRBV10-1	TGCGCCAGCAGTGCCGAGGGGGCGAATTCACCCCTCCACTTT	CASSAEGANSPLHF
TRBJ1-1	-	-	TRBV10-1	TGCGCCAGCAGTGACGACAGGCTCACTGAAGCTTTCTTT	CASSDDRLTEAFF
TRBJ2-1	-	-	TRBV19	TGTGCCAGTAGTCCGCCGACTCCGGGCAATGAGCAGTTCTTC	CASSPPTPGNEQFF
TRBJ2-3	once	TRBD2	TRBV7-8	TGTGCCAGCAGCTTAGCCCAAAGCGGGAGAGGAACAGATACGCAGTATTTT	CASSLAQSGRGTDTQYF
TRBJ1-2	-	TRBD1	TRBV4-1	TGCGCCAGCAGCCCTGGACAGGGAACTAACTATGGCTACACCTTC	CASSPGQGTNYGYTF
TRBJ2-1	few	TRBD1	TRBV7-9	TGTGCCAGCAGCTTAGAGGGGACAGTAAATGAGCAGTTCTTC	CASSLEGTVNEQFF
TRBJ1-1	-	TRBD1	TRBV25-1	TGTGCCAGCAGTCTATGGACAGGGGGAAGGACTGAAGCTTTCTTT	CASSLWTGGRTEAFF